This is a list of T cell receptor beta chains from one sample in a study of cytomegalovirus exposure and HLA in healthy donors. The data were produced by immunoSEQ multiplex PCR, yet TCRdb's version contains in-frame clones alone and is incomplete. The sample comprises around 78,000 clones, 70% to 85% of which are singletons, and roughly 2.4% rests with the top ten. Sequenced input: PBMCs. These receptors all stem from a woman aged 45-59 years in good health and CMV-seronegative. CDR3s include the opening cysteine and the closing phenylalanine or tryptophan. The D gene is left open where the match is weak. Size tells how often a clone was seen (once, few, many) or the class of an expanded clone, and some rows leave it out.

CDR3 DNA | CDR3 protein | V gene | D gene | J gene | clone size
TGCGCCAGCGCGGGACAGTGGCAGGAGACCCAGTACTTC | CASAGQWQETQYF | TRBV5-1 | . | TRBJ2-5 | .
TGTGCCAGCAGCTTAGCGTTGGGGGCTCGTAATTCACCCCTCCACTTT | CASSLALGARNSPLHF | TRBV7-2 | . | TRBJ1-6 | .
TGTGCCTGGAGTGGGACAGGGGATAATTCCCCCCTCCACTTT | CAWSGTGDNSPLHF | TRBV30 | TRBD1 | TRBJ1-6 | few
TGTGCCAGCAGTGATGGGCAGAGTACGCAGTATTTT | CASSDGQSTQYF | TRBV6-4 | . | TRBJ2-3 | .
TGTGCCAGTAGTGCAATCCAGGGGGGAGGCAATCAGCCCCAGCATTTT | CASSAIQGGGNQPQHF | TRBV19 | TRBD1 | TRBJ1-5 | .
TGTGCCCTCGGGACAGGGGATATTCCCACCTTC | CALGTGDIPTF | TRBV30 | TRBD1 | TRBJ1-2 | few
TGTGCCAGCAGTTACGGGCGGGTTTTGGGTAAGACTGAAGCTTTCTTT | CASSYGRVLGKTEAFF | TRBV6-5 | . | TRBJ1-1 | few
TGTGCCAGTAGTCTCGGGGGTCCTTCCTACAATGAGCAGTTCTTC | CASSLGGPSYNEQFF | TRBV19 | . | TRBJ2-1 | .
TGTGCCAGCAGTCGGGATATAGCCTCCTACGAGCAGTACTTC | CASSRDIASYEQYF | TRBV27 | . | TRBJ2-7 | once
TGCGCCAGCAGCCAAGAATATGGGGCAGGGGCAGACACTGAAGCTTTCTTT | CASSQEYGAGADTEAFF | TRBV4-3 | . | TRBJ1-1 | .
TGTGCCAGCAGCGAGCGACAGGGGAGAGGGGAGACCCAGTACTTC | CASSERQGRGETQYF | TRBV13 | TRBD1 | TRBJ2-5 | .
TGCGCCAGCAGCCAAGATAGGGGGACAGGAGCTGGAAACACCATATATTTT | CASSQDRGTGAGNTIYF | TRBV4-1 | TRBD1 | TRBJ1-3 | .
TGTGCCAGCAGCCCACAGGGGTCCCCCCAATCGGAGCAGTTCTTC | CASSPQGSPQSEQFF | TRBV5-5 | TRBD1 | TRBJ2-1 | .
TGTGCCACCAGCAGAGACAGGGGGCCGAAAAACATTCAGTACTTC | CATSRDRGPKNIQYF | TRBV15 | TRBD1 | TRBJ2-4 | .
TGTGCCAGCAGCCTTGGGACAAATGAAGCTTTCTTT | CASSLGTNEAFF | TRBV7-9 | . | TRBJ1-1 | .
TGTGCCACGCGGGGGATGGGGTATGGCTACACCTTC | CATRGMGYGYTF | TRBV6-1 | . | TRBJ1-2 | .
TGTGCCAGCAGCGGCATCAGGGATGACTATGGCTACACCTTC | CASSGIRDDYGYTF | TRBV9 | . | TRBJ1-2 | .
TGTGCCAGCATCCCAAGTAAAGTGAGGAATGAGCAGTTCTTC | CASIPSKVRNEQFF | TRBV7-2 | . | TRBJ2-1 | .
TGTGCCAGCAGTTCACAGGCTACCTCTGGAAACACCATATATTTT | CASSSQATSGNTIYF | TRBV28 | . | TRBJ1-3 | few
TGTGCCAGCAGCTCCGGGAGGGAATCCTACAATGAGCAGTTCTTC | CASSSGRESYNEQFF | TRBV7-9 | TRBD2 | TRBJ2-1 | .
TGTGCCAGCTCCCTGGAGATCGGACTAGCGGCCTACAATGAGCAGTTCTTC | CASSLEIGLAAYNEQFF | TRBV18 | TRBD2 | TRBJ2-1 | .
TGTGCCAGCAGCCCTCGCGAGGGCGGAATCACTGAAGCTTTCTTT | CASSPREGGITEAFF | TRBV4-2 | . | TRBJ1-1 | .
TGTGCCAGCAGCTTATGGGGAGGGGGTTACTACGAGCAGTACTTC | CASSLWGGGYYEQYF | TRBV7-2 | . | TRBJ2-7 | .
TGTGCCAGCAGCCGGGGACAGGCGAACACTGAAGCTTTCTTT | CASSRGQANTEAFF | TRBV7-8 | TRBD1 | TRBJ1-1 | .
TGTGCCAGCAGTGAAGCGCTACGAATGGTTTCACCCCTCCACTTT | CASSEALRMVSPLHF | TRBV6-1 | . | TRBJ1-6 | few
TGTGCCACCGCAACAGGGGCGCTTCTAGATACGCAGTATTTT | CATATGALLDTQYF | TRBV27 | TRBD1 | TRBJ2-3 | .
TGTGCCAGCAGTCCCAACGTGGAGGATACGCAGTATTTT | CASSPNVEDTQYF | TRBV13 | . | TRBJ2-3 | .
TGTGCCAGCAGCCTACGGGGGGGCACTGAAGCTTTCTTT | CASSLRGGTEAFF | TRBV9 | . | TRBJ1-1 | once
TGCGCCAGCAGCCAACCGGGACAGGGTTCTCTAGGCACTGAAGCTTTCTTT | CASSQPGQGSLGTEAFF | TRBV4-1 | TRBD1 | TRBJ1-1 | .
TGTGCCAGCAGCGAGCGGGAACCCCCAATCAATCAGCCCCAGCATTTT | CASSEREPPINQPQHF | TRBV7-8 | . | TRBJ1-5 | .
TGTGCCAGCAGGGGGGCCGGGGAGACCCAGTACTTC | CASRGAGETQYF | TRBV2 | . | TRBJ2-5 | .
TGTGCCAGCAGCTCCTACAGGGGGACCTACGAGCAGTACTTC | CASSSYRGTYEQYF | TRBV5-4 | TRBD1 | TRBJ2-7 | .
TGCAGCGTTGAAGGGGACAGCATCTCCTACAATGAGCAGTTCTTC | CSVEGDSISYNEQFF | TRBV29-1 | TRBD1 | TRBJ2-1 | .
TGTGCCAGCAGCTTGGCCGGGGGACTAACCTTCAATGAGCAGTTCTTC | CASSLAGGLTFNEQFF | TRBV5-6 | TRBD2 | TRBJ2-1 | .
TGTGCCAGCAGCTTACAGGGGGCGCAGAAGGAGACCCAGTACTTC | CASSLQGAQKETQYF | TRBV7-8 | TRBD1 | TRBJ2-5 | few
TGTGCCAGCAGTTTAGGGACTAGCGGGGTTGGTGAGCAGTTCTTC | CASSLGTSGVGEQFF | TRBV27 | TRBD2 | TRBJ2-1 | .
TGCGCCAGCAGCGTGGGACAGGGGGCCACTGAAGCTTTCTTT | CASSVGQGATEAFF | TRBV5-1 | TRBD1 | TRBJ1-1 | .
TGTGCCAGCAGTGCAAAGGCCCTTAACAGGGGGCAAGCTTTCTTT | CASSAKALNRGQAFF | TRBV6-1 | TRBD1 | TRBJ1-1 | once
TGTGCCAGCAGCAAATCTGTGACAGGGGTAGAGACCCAGTACTTC | CASSKSVTGVETQYF | TRBV21-1 | . | TRBJ2-5 | .
TGTGCCAGCAGTTTCACAGGCAAAAATGAGCAGTTCTTC | CASSFTGKNEQFF | TRBV27 | . | TRBJ2-1 | once
TGCGCCAGCAGCCAAATGGGCAGTATTAGCAATCAGCCCCAGCATTTT | CASSQMGSISNQPQHF | TRBV4-1 | . | TRBJ1-5 | .